Below are 10 T cell receptor beta chains sequenced from a single sample in a study of blood T cell repertoires in COVID-19. Clones were read by immunoSEQ multiplex PCR, and TCRdb kept only the in-frame ones, dropping some. The sample has 55,000 to 70,000 clones; around three quarters are singletons. The sample consisted of peripheral blood. These receptors all stem from a man aged 55-75 years with acute or convalescent COVID-19.

V is TRBV5-1 and J is TRBJ1-1, with unresolved D. V lost 0 bases to trimming and J lost 1 base, with 4 bases between them. The CDR3 covers 13 residues. The germline CDR1 and CDR2 sequences are SGHRS and YFSETQ. This CDR3 reads CASSLEPNTEAFF. The CDR3 DNA reads TGCGCCAGCAGCTTGGAGCCGAACACTGAAGCTTTCTTT.

This clone was observed a single time. V is TRBV6-1 and J is TRBJ1-5; D ambiguous. The germline gives CDR1 MNHNS, CDR2 SASEGT. This CDR3 has 12 amino acids. V was cut by 3 bases and J by 10 bases, with 10 bases left in between. The CDR3, as DNA: TGTGCCAGCAGTGAGAGGTTAAAACCCCAGCATTTT. This gives the protein CASSERLKPQHF.

This clone showed up just once. The rearrangement uses TRBV7-3 and TRBJ2-1, with D possibly matching TRBD2 (6 bases). The length of the CDR3 is 16 residues. V lost 5 bases and J lost 0, with 14 bases in between. Germline V lookup: CDR1 SGHTA, CDR2 FQGTGA. CDR3 sequence: CASSPGGLLSYNEQFF. CDR3 nucleotides: TGTGCCAGCAGCCCCGGGGGACTTCTCTCCTACAATGAGCAGTTCTTC.

V and J are TRBV18 and TRBJ1-5; no firm D call. The CDR3 has 13 amino acids. Trimming removed 3 bases from V and 11 bases from J, with 14 bases in between. In germline, CDR1 is KGHSH, CDR2 LQKENI. CDR3 nucleotides: TGTGCCAGCTCACCGCTAAGAGGCAAAACCCAGCATTTT. This gives the protein CASSPLRGKTQHF.

This clone appeared a few times. The V and J genes are TRBV25-1 and TRBJ1-2, with 11 bases fitting TRBD1. The CDR3 consists of 15 residues. The ends lost 8 bases at V and 4 bases at J; junction bases unmatched: 9. Germline CDR1 and CDR2: MGHDK and SYGVNS. CDR3 nucleotide sequence: TGTGCCAGCGGCACGCGGGACAGGGGGTTCTATGGCTACACCTTC. It specifies CASGTRDRGFYGYTF.

This chain uses TRBV15 with TRBJ1-5; TRBD1 might be the D (5 bases). The CDR3 extends over 14 amino acids. Per germline, CDR1 LNHNV and CDR2 YYDKDF (reference sequence). Trimming stripped 0 bases from V and 6 bases from J, with 9 bases between. CDR3 protein: CATSRDGGGQPQHF. The CDR3 bases are TGTGCCACCAGCAGAGATGGGGGGGGTCAGCCCCAGCATTTT. Full variable domain (rest looked up from reference TRBV15 and TRBJ1-5): DAMVIQNPRYQVTQFGKPVTLSCSQTLNHNVMYWYQQKSSQAPKLLFHYYDKDFNNEADTPDNFQSRRPNTSFCFLDIRSPGLGDTAMYLCATSRDGGGQPQHFGDGTRLSIL.

This sequence joins TRBV6-5 and TRBJ1-2; 10 nucleotides align to TRBD1. V shed 1 base and J 7 bases; nucleotides not matched to a gene: 6. The germline V gene has CDR1 MNHEY and CDR2 SVGAGI. CDR3 size: 15 residues. DNA of the CDR3: TGTGCCAGCAGTTACTATGGGACAGGGGAGGGTGGCTACACCTTC. Its translation is CASSYYGTGEGGYTF.

The V and J genes are TRBV6-5 and TRBJ2-7; a weak D match, TRBD1 (5 bases). The germline V and J ends were trimmed by 2 bases and 5 bases, with 13 bases remaining between them. Germline V gene lookup returns CDR1 MNHEY and CDR2 SVGAGI. The CDR3 extends over 14 amino acids. CDR3 in DNA: TGTGCCAGCAGTTACCTGACAGACGCTAACGAGCAGTACTTC. This sequence encodes CASSYLTDANEQYF.

This chain uses TRBV5-1 with TRBJ1-1, with TRBD1 as a possible D gene (6 bases). Germline values: CDR1 SGHRS, CDR2 YFSETQ. The CDR3 extends over 15 amino acids. The ends were cut back, 2 bases at V and 1 base at J, with 12 bases in the middle. CDR3 residues: CASSLNSQGNTEAFF. CDR3 sequence (DNA): TGCGCCAGCAGCTTAAACTCACAGGGGAACACTGAAGCTTTCTTT.

In its sample, this clone was seen once. The chain has TRBV6-5 and TRBJ1-4; no clear D gene. Trimming removed 9 bases at V and 0 bases at J, with 8 bases between. Germline loops: CDR1 MNHEY, CDR2 SVGAGI. This CDR3 contains 13 residues. The CDR3 protein is CASQASTNEKLFF. DNA for the CDR3: TGTGCCAGTCAGGCCTCAACTAATGAAAAACTGTTTTTT.